The T cell receptor beta chain described here comes from a study of identical twins. Study conclusions and caveats: Insertions were reduced in abundant cord blood beta clonotypes but not in memory repertoires.

The CDR3 runs 13 residues. Germline loops: CDR1 SQVTM, CDR2 ANQGSEA. V gave up 4 bases and J gave up 0 bases, with 6 bases separating them. This clonotype was picked up many times. Its specificity is unknown. TCRdb passed the 5' RACE reads through MiXCR, listing each CDR3 protein once. The data hold about 900,000 distinct CDR3 sequences, with approximately 13% observed a single time. These data were also reused for a study on yellow fever vaccine responses in identical twins.

The sequence was collected from a woman aged 18-30 years in good health. The sequenced material came from PBMCs. The chain employs TRBV29-1 and TRBJ2-2; D is unclear. CDR3 sequence reads: CSVVGTNTGELFF. The CDR3 nucleotides are TGCAGCGTTGTCGGAACGAACACCGGGGAGCTGTTTTTT.